This T cell receptor (beta chain) was identified in a study of T cell repertoires in cytomegalovirus infection. Ten or more counts support this clonotype. MiXCR, run by TCRdb on the reads, gives a single entry per CDR3 protein. The data contain about 130,000 distinct CDR3 sequences, more than 7% of them singletons. The CDR3 totals 14 residues. Germline V gene lookup returns CDR1 SEHNR and CDR2 FQNEAQ (reference sequence). V was clipped by 1 base and J by 5 bases; unmatched bases: 4. The TCR originated in a human donor in good health (CMV status not recorded). Some clones in this sample may be carry-over from other donors' samples. V usage is TRBV7-9 and J usage is TRBJ2-5; the match to TRBD2 covers 7 bases. The sample comprised PBMCs. DNA for the CDR3: TGTGCCAGCAGCTTAGGCGGGGGAATGGAGACCCAGTACTTC. Its translation: CASSLGGGMETQYF.